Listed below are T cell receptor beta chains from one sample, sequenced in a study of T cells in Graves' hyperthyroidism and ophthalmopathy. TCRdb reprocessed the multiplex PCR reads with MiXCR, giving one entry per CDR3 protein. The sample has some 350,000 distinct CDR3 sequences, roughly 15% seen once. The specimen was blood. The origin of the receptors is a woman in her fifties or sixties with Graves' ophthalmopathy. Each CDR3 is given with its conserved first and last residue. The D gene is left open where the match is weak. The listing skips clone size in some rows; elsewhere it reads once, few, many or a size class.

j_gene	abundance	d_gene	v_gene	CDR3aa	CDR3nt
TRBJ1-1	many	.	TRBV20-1	CSAGMQGNTEAFF	TGCAGTGCTGGAATGCAGGGGAACACTGAAGCTTTCTTT
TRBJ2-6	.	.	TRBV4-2	CASSHDRYLTRTSSGANVLTF	TGTGCCAGCAGCCACGACCGATACCTAACTAGAACAAGCTCTGGGGCCAACGTCCTGACTTTC
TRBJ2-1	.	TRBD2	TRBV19	CASSITRTSGNEQFF	TGTGCCAGTAGTATTACGCGAACTAGCGGAAATGAGCAGTTCTTC
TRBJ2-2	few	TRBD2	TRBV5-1	CASSLLAGSTGELFF	TGCGCCAGCAGCTTGCTAGCGGGAAGCACCGGGGAGCTGTTTTTT
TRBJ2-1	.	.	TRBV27	CASSFGDSYNERFF	TGTGCCAGCAGTTTCGGCGACTCCTACAATGAGCGGTTCTTC
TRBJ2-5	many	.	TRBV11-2	CASSLVWSEGKETQYF	TGTGCCAGCAGCCTAGTGTGGTCCGAGGGGAAAGAGACCCAGTACTTC
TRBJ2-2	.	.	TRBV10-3	CAISEGRRSGELFF	TGTGCCATCAGTGAGGGCCGAAGGTCCGGGGAGCTGTTTTTT
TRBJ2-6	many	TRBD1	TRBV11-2	CASSLGRGHGANVLTF	TGTGCCAGCAGCTTGGGCAGGGGGCATGGGGCCAACGTCCTGACTTTC
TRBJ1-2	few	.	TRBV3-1	CASTSNQALSYGYTF	TGTGCCAGCACATCTAATCAGGCGCTCAGCTATGGCTACACCTTC
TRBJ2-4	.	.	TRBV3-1	CAGSDSPLAKNIQYF	TGTGCCGGCAGCGACTCCCCGCTAGCCAAAAACATTCAGTACTTC
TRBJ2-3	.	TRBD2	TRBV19	CASSNLAGGTTSTQYF	TGTGCCAGTAGTAACCTAGCGGGAGGGACCACGAGTACGCAGTATTTT
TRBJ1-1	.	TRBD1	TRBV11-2	CASSHPGAGGTEAFF	TGTGCCAGCAGCCATCCCGGGGCAGGGGGCACTGAAGCTTTCTTT
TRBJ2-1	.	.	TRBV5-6	CASSLWGRGSHSEQFF	TGTGCCAGCAGCTTGTGGGGCAGGGGATCCCACAGTGAGCAGTTCTTC
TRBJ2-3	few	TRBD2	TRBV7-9	CASSPRGSGRAVGDTQYF	TGTGCCAGCAGCCCACGTGGTAGCGGGAGGGCCGTGGGAGATACGCAGTATTTT
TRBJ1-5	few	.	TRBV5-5	CASSLIGGNQPQHF	TGTGCCAGCAGCTTGATTGGGGGCAATCAGCCCCAGCATTTT
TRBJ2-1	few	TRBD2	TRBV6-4	CASSAGTSNEQFF	TGTGCCAGCAGTGCCGGGACTAGCAATGAGCAGTTCTTC
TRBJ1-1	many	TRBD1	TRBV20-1	CSAITPGQGYMNTEAFF	TGCAGTGCTATAACTCCGGGACAGGGTTACATGAACACTGAAGCTTTCTTT
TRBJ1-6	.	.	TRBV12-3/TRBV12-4	CASRRGHNSPPHF	TGTGCCAGCCGCCGGGGCCATAATTCACCCCCCCACTTT
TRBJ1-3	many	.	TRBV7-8	CASSEDRTSRSGNTIYF	TGTGCCAGCAGCGAGGACCGAACGAGCCGTTCTGGAAACACCATATATTTT
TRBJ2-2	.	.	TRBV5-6	CASSPGQFANTGELFF	TGTGCCAGCAGCCCTGGACAGTTTGCGAACACCGGGGAGCTGTTTTTT
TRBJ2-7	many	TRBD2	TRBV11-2	CASSFRTSGYYEQYF	TGTGCCAGCAGCTTCAGGACTAGCGGATACTACGAGCAGTACTTC
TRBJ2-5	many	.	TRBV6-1	CASSEAWAAYF	TGTGCCAGCAGTGAAGCTTGGGCGGCGTACTTC
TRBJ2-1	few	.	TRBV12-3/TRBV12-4	CASILRYSSSYNEQFF	TGTGCCAGCATTCTGAGGTATTCTAGCTCCTACAATGAGCAGTTCTTC
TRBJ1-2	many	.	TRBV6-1	CASSSEGSYTF	TGTGCCAGCAGTTCGGAGGGAAGCTACACCTTC
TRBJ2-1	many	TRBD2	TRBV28	CASRLSSGSSYNEQFF	TGTGCCAGCAGGCTTTCTAGCGGGAGCTCCTACAATGAGCAGTTCTTC
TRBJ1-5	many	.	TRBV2	CASGHREISQPQHF	TGTGCCAGCGGGCACAGGGAGATTAGTCAGCCCCAGCATTTT
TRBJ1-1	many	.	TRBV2	CASSEMVKEAFF	TGTGCCAGCAGCGAGATGGTAAAAGAAGCTTTCTTT
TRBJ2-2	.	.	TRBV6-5	CASSYPANTGELFF	TGTGCCAGCAGTTACCCTGCGAACACCGGGGAGCTGTTTTTT
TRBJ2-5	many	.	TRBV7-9	CASSPRTGRPVGTQYF	TGTGCCAGCAGTCCTCGTACGGGACGGCCTGTTGGGACCCAGTACTTC
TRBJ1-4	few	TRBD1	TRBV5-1	CASSLPTGEGEKLFF	TGCGCCAGCAGCTTACCGACAGGGGAGGGCGAAAAACTGTTTTTT
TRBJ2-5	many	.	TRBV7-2	CASSLDIGSGVETQYF	TGTGCCAGCAGCTTAGATATCGGGAGTGGGGTGGAGACCCAGTACTTC
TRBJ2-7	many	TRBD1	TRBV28	CASSLLGQLYEQYF	TGTGCCAGCAGTTTATTGGGACAGCTCTACGAGCAGTACTTC
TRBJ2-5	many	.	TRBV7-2	CASSSTETQYF	TGTGCCAGCAGCTCAACGGAGACCCAGTACTTC
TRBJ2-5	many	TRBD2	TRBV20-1	CSAAGPWETQYF	TGCAGTGCAGCGGGGCCATGGGAGACCCAGTACTTC
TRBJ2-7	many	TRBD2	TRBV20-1	CSAREGGSAPYEQYF	TGCAGTGCTAGGGAGGGCGGGAGCGCGCCCTACGAGCAGTACTTC
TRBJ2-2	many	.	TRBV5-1	CASAMGTGELFF	TGCGCCAGCGCGATGGGGACCGGGGAGCTGTTTTTT
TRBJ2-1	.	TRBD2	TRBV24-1	CATQGLDYNEQFF	TGTGCCACACAGGGACTAGACTACAATGAGCAGTTCTTC
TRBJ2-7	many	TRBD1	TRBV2	CAITPRDRAYEQYF	TGTGCCATCACCCCCCGGGACAGAGCCTACGAGCAGTACTTC
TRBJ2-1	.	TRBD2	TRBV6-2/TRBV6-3	CASSGPLGGSRRDEQFF	TGTGCCAGCAGCGGGCCGTTGGGCGGGAGCCGAAGGGATGAGCAGTTCTTC
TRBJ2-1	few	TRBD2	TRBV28	CASSPSGRVGEQFF	TGTGCCAGCAGCCCTAGCGGGAGGGTTGGCGAGCAGTTCTTC
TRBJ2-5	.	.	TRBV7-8	CASSLMVSSGQETQYF	TGTGCCAGCAGCTTAATGGTCTCCAGCGGCCAAGAGACCCAGTACTTC
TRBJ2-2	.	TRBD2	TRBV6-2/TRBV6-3	CASSYAGGRANTGELFF	TGTGCCAGCAGTTACGCGGGCGGGAGGGCCAACACCGGGGAGCTGTTTTTT
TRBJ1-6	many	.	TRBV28	CASSLWSSPLHF	TGTGCCAGCAGTTTGTGGTCCTCACCCCTCCACTTT
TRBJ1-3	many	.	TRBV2	CASSAGSGINTIYF	TGTGCCAGCAGTGCGGGTAGCGGGATAAACACCATATATTTT
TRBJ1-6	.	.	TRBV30	CAWSVQGNSPLHF	TGTGCCTGGAGTGTACAGGGAAATTCACCCCTCCACTTT
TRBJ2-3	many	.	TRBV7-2	CASSLGGSVGTDTQYF	TGTGCCAGCAGCTTAGGGGGTAGCGTGGGCACAGATACGCAGTATTTT
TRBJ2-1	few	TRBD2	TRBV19	CASNSGGYNEQFF	TGTGCCAGTAATAGCGGGGGGTACAATGAGCAGTTCTTC
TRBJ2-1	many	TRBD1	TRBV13	CASSPRQGADGNEQFF	TGTGCCAGCAGCCCCAGACAGGGGGCGGACGGCAATGAGCAGTTCTTC
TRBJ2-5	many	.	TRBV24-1	CATSDPGRETQYF	TGTGCCACCAGTGATCCTGGGAGGGAGACCCAGTACTTC
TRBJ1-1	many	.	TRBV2	CASSPGWQGTEAFF	TGTGCCAGCAGTCCAGGGTGGCAGGGCACTGAAGCTTTCTTT
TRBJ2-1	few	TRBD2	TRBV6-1	CASSSPGLAGALSSYNEQFF	TGTGCCAGCAGTTCCCCCGGACTAGCGGGAGCTTTGAGCTCCTACAATGAGCAGTTCTTC